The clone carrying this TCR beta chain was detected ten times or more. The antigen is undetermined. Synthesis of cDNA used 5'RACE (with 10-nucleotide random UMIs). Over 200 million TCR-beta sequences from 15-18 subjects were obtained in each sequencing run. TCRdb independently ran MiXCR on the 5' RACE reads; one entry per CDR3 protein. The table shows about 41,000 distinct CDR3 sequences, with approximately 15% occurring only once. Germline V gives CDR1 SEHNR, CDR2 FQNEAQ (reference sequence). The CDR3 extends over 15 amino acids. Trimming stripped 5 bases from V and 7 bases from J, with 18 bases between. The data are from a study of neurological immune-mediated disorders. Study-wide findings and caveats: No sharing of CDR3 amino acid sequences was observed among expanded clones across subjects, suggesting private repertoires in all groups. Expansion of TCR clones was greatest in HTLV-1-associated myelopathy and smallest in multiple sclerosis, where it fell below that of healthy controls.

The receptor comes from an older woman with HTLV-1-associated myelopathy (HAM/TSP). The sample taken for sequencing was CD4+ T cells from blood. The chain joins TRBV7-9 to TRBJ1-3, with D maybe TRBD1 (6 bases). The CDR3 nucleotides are TGTGCCAGCAGCATTAATGCCGGGGGGCGGAACACCATATATTTT. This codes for CASSINAGGRNTIYF.